This TCR beta chain came from a study of blood T cell repertoires in COVID-19. Whole-study context: PBMCs, B-cell-depleted T cells, or T cells were the source of the cDNA or gDNA that made up the material.

Recovered status applied to Cohort 3 donors who had two consecutive negative PCRs. It also applied to those with clearance or with symptom resolution. V shed 6 bases, J shed 10 bases, and the junction held 8 bases outside the gene matches. The CDR3 is made up of 15 amino acids. The germline V gene has CDR1 MNHEY and CDR2 SVGAGI. Source study methods: Reference gene primer amplification gave nucleated cell count estimates. Sequencing used immunoSEQ multiplex PCR; TCRdb keeps in-frame clones, though not all of them. The D gene and trimming were derived from the DNA, and the V and J assignments and clone size from that table. The repertoire holds about 120,000 clones, with around 83% as singletons.

Material: PBMCs or T cells enriched from blood (not recorded which). V usage is TRBV6-5 and J usage is TRBJ2-1; TRBD2 matches at 14 bases. The source of this sequence is a woman aged 25 to 39 who had recovered from COVID-19. CDR3 region: CASRRGTSGGLEQFF. CDR3 DNA sequence: TGTGCCAGCAGACGTGGGACTAGCGGGGGTCTCGAGCAGTTCTTC.